This T cell receptor (beta chain) was sequenced in a study of early T cells in non-severe SARS-CoV-2 infection. Overall study: With bulk RNA from unsorted whole blood as input, sequencing yielded unpaired chains.

TCRdb fed the 5' RACE reads into MiXCR, producing one record per CDR3 protein. The sample yields tens of thousands of distinct CDR3 sequences, approximately 6.3% seen once. This clonotype was observed a few times. Germline lookup yields CDR1 SGHTA and CDR2 FQGTGA. Trimming left V 0 bases short and J 3 bases short, with 9 bases between. This CDR3 region has 15 residues. The source is an adult who was a healthcare worker with PCR-confirmed SARS-CoV-2 infection or an uninfected control (not recorded which). Sequenced: whole blood. The chain combines TRBV7-3 with TRBJ2-1; the D gene is possibly TRBD1 (6 bases). The DNA for the CDR3 is TGTGCCAGCAGCTTAACGGTACAGGGCTACAATGAGCAGTTCTTC. Amino acids: CASSLTVQGYNEQFF.